This T cell receptor beta chain was captured by sequencing in a study of CD8 T cells in ankylosing spondylitis (dated by TCRdb to the late 2010s). A note on the overall study: The study profiled T cell receptor beta repertoires in healthy donors and ankylosing spondylitis patients to find disease-linked TCR variants. Peripheral blood was sampled, and synovial fluid was also collected from ankylosing spondylitis patients. In total, the full study cohort was made up of some 100 healthy donors and more than 20 ankylosing spondylitis patients.

This sample was sequenced with an Illumina HiSeq 2500. TCR beta libraries were prepared by quantitative 5'-RACE with molecular barcodes. Concerning the study's data processing: To identify disease-linked TCR variants, a new computational method was used, one built on a probabilistic model of VDJ rearrangement. TCRdb took the public reads, trimmed them with fastp at Q25, ran MiXCR for clone calling and kept in-frame beta chains. Each entry merges the rows of one CDR3 protein and shows their most common DNA and genes. These V and J calls rely on TCRdb rather than the paper's analysis. The sample table lists around 150,000 distinct CDR3 sequences, approximately 16% of them with a count of one. The ten biggest clones cover roughly 7.7% of the sample. About this clonotype: The antigen it recognizes is unknown. No much larger clonotype is one base removed from it; base qualities were not supplied.

The research as a whole found: A TCR beta motif made up of several highly homologous amino acid variants appeared to be characteristic of blood from ankylosing spondylitis patients. A CD8+ phenotype was shown by the disease-linked clones, which were found at relatively low frequencies in peripheral blood. Significant enrichment of the disease-linked clones was reported in matched synovial fluid samples from ankylosing spondylitis patients. Some motif variants had previously been reported in the synovial fluid and blood of reactive arthritis patients, which suggests shared mechanisms of disease initiation.

Cut back by 4 bases and 5 bases, the V and J ends lie 14 bases apart. As encoded in the germline V gene, CDR1 is SNHLY while CDR2 is FYNNEI. Measured from the cysteine to the phenylalanine, the CDR3 is 14 residues long. Only the CDR3 DNA is retained, 42 bases long and in frame from the first base. Recombination connected TRBV2 to TRBJ2-5; the D gene is possibly TRBD2, with 6 bases matching. This receptor was taken from a male donor with ankylosing spondylitis or in good health (not recorded which). The sequenced material came from blood, either unsorted or a sorted T cell fraction (not recorded which). The DNA sequence is TGTGCCAGCAGTGGGGGCGGGAACCGTGAGACCCAGTACTTC. This is translated as CASSGGGNRETQYF.